This note documents a single T cell receptor beta chain sequence. No antigen is known for it. The source of the sample is a study of cytomegalovirus exposure and HLA in healthy donors. The CDR3 loop spans 14 amino acids. The J segment lost 2 bases and the V segment lost 2 bases, leaving 4 bases of the junction unmatched. Germline V gene lookup returns CDR1 SGHKS and CDR2 YYEKEE (reference sequence). General study findings and limits: The study designated 164 TCR beta chains cytomegalovirus-associated.

Amplification used 60 Vbeta primers and 13 Jbeta primers. The repertoire was sequenced with immunoSEQ multiplex PCR; TCRdb's copy has only in-frame clones and lacks some. Seen here are over 200,000 clones, under 90% observed once, and the top ten hold 1% to 1.5%. This chain links TRBV5-5 with TRBJ2-7; 7 bases line up with TRBD2. The source is a human donor in good health. Sequenced material: PBMCs. The CDR3 nucleotides are TGTGCCAGCAGCTTTTCCGGGACTACCTACGAGCAGTACTTC. It codes for CASSFSGTTYEQYF.